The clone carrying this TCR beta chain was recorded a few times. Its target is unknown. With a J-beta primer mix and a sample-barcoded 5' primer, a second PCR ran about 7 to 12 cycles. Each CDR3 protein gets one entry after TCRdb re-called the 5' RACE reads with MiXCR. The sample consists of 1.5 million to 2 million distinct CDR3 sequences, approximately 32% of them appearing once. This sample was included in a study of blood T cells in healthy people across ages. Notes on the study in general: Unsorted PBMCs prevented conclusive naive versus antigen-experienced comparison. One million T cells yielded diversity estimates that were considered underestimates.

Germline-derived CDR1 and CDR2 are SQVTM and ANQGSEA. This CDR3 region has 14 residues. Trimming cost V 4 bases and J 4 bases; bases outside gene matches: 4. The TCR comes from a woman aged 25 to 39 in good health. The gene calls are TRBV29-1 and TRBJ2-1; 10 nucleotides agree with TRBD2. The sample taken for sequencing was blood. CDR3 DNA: TGCAGCGTTGCCGGGACTAGCGTATACAATGAGCAGTTCTTC. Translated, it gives CSVAGTSVYNEQFF.